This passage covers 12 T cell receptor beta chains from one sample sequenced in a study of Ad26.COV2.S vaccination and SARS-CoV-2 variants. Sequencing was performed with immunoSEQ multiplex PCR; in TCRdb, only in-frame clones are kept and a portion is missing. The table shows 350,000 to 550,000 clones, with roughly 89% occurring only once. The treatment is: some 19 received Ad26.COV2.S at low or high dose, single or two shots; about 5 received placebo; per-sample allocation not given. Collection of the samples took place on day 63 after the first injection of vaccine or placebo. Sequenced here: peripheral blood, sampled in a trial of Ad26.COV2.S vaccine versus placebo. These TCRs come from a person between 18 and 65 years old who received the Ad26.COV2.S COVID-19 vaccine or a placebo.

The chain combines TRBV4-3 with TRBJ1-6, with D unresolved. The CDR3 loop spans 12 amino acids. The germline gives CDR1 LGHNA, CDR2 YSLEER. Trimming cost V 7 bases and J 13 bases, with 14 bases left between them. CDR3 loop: CASNRLRGPLHF. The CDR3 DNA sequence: TGCGCCAGCAACCGGCTCAGAGGCCCCCTCCACTTT.

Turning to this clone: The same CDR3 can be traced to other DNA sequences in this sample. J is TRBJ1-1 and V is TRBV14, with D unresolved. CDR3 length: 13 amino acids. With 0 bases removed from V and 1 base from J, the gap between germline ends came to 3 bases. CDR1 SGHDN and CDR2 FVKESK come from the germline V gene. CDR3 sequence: CASSQDQNTEAFF. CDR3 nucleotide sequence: TGTGCCAGCAGCCAAGATCAGAACACTGAAGCTTTCTTT.

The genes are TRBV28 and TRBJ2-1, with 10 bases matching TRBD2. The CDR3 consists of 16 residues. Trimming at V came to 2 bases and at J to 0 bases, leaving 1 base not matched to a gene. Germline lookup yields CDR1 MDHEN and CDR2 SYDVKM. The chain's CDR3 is CASSLVAGGSYNEQFF. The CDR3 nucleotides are TGTGCCAGCAGTTTAGTAGCGGGGGGCTCCTACAATGAGCAGTTCTTC.

The CDR3 bases are TGTGCCAGCAGTGAAGTGGCAGTGACGTTTTATAATTCACCCCTCCACTTT. Translation: CASSEVAVTFYNSPLHF. This chain joins TRBV6-1 and TRBJ1-6; the D is unclear. This CDR3 is 17 amino acids long. V lost 1 base to trimming and J lost 4 bases, with 14 bases between them. Per germline, CDR1 MNHNS and CDR2 SASEGT.

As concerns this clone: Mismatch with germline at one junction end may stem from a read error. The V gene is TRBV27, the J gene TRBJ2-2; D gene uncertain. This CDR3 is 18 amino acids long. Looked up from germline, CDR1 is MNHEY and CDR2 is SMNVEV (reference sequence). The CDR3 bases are TGTGCCAGCAGTCTATCAATTAGACTTGTCACACCCCCCCGGGAGCTGTTTTTT. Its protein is CASSLSIRLVTPPRELFF.

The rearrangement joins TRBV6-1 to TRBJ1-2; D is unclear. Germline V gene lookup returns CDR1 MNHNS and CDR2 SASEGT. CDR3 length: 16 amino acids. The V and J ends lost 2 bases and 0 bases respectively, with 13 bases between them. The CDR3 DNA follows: TGTGCCAGCAGTGAAACCTGGACGACGTCTAACTATGGCTACACCTTC. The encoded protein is CASSETWTTSNYGYTF.

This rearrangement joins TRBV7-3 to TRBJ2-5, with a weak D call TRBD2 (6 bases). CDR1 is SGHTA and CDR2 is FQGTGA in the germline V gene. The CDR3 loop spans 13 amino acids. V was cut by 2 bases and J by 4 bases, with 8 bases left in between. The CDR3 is CASSLGGRETQYF. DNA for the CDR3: TGTGCCAGCAGCTTAGGGGGGAGAGAGACCCAGTACTTC.

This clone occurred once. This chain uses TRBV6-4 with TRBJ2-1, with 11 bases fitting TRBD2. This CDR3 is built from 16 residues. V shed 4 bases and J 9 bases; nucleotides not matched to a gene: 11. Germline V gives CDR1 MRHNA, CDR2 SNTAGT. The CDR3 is CASSGTSGSLRGEQFF. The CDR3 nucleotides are TGTGCCAGCAGTGGAACTAGCGGGAGTCTTAGGGGTGAGCAGTTCTTC.

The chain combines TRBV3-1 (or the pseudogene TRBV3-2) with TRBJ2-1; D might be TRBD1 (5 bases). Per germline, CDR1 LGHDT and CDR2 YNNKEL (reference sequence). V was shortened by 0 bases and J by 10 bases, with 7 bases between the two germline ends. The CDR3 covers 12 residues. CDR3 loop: CASSQEGREQFF. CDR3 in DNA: TGTGCCAGCAGCCAAGAGGGGCGGGAGCAGTTCTTC.

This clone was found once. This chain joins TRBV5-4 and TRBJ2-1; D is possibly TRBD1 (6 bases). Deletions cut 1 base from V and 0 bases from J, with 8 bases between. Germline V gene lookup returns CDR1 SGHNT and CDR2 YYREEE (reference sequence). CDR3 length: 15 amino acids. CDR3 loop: CASSLRTDSYNEQFF. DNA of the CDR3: TGTGCCAGCAGCTTGAGGACAGACTCCTACAATGAGCAGTTCTTC.

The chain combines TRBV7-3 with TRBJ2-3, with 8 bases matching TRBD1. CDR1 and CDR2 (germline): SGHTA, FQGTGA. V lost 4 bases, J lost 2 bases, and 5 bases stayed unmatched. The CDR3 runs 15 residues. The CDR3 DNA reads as TGTGCCAGCAGCTCACCGGACAGGGCCACAGATACGCAGTATTTT. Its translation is CASSSPDRATDTQYF.

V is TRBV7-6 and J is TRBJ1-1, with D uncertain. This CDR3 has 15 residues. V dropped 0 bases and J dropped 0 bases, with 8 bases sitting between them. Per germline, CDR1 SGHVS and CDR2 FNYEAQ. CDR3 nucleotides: TGTGCCAGCAGCTTAGCTACAGAATTGAACACTGAAGCTTTCTTT. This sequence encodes CASSLATELNTEAFF.